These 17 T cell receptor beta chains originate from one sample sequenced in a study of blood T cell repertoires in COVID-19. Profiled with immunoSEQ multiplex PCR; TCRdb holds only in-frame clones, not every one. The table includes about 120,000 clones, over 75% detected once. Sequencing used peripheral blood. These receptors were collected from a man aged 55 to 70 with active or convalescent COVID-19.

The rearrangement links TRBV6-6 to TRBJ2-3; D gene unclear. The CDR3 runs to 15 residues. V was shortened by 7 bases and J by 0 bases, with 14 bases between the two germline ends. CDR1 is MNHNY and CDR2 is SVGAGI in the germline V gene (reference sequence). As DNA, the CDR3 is TGTGCCAGCAAAACGACTTACACTAGCACAGATACGCAGTATTTT. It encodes CASKTTYTSTDTQYF.

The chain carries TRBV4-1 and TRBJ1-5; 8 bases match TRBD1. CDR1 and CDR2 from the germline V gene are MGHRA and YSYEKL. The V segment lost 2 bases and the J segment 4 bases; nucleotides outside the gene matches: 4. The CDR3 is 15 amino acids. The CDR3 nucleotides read TGCGCCAGCAGCCAAACGGACAGGGCGAATCAGCCCCAGCATTTT. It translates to CASSQTDRANQPQHF.

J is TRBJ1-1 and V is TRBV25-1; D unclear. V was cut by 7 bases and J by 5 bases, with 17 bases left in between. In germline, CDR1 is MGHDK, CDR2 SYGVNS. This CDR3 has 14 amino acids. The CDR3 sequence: CASKGPGEVTEAFF. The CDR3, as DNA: TGTGCCAGCAAAGGTCCGGGTGAGGTTACTGAAGCTTTCTTT.

The DNA of the CDR3 is TGTGCCAGCAGCTTAGCGCGAGACTGGCGGGAGGGGTTCTACAATGAGCAGTTCTTC. Its translation is CASSLARDWREGFYNEQFF. This chain links TRBV7-8 with TRBJ2-1; 9 bases are a match to TRBD2. This CDR3 has 19 residues. CDR1 is SGHVS and CDR2 is FQNEAQ in the germline V gene. After removal of 0 bases from V and 3 bases from J, the junction contained 12 bases not matched to a gene.

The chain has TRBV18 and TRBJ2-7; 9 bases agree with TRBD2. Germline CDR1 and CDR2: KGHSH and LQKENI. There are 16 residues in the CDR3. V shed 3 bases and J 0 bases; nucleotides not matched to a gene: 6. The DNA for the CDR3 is TGTGCCAGCTCACCGGCGACTAGCGGATACTCCTACGAGCAGTACTTC. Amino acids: CASSPATSGYSYEQYF.

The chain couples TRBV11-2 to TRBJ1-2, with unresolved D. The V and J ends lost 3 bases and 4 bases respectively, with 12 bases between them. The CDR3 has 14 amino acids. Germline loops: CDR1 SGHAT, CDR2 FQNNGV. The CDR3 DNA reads TGTGCCAGCAGCTTCCTCGCGACAAGCTATGGCTACACCTTC. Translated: CASSFLATSYGYTF.

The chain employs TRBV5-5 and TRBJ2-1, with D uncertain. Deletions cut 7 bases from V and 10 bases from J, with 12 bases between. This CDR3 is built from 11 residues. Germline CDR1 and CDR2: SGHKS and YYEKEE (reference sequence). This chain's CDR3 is CASGPGQEQFF. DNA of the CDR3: TGTGCCAGCGGCCCAGGCCAGGAGCAGTTCTTC. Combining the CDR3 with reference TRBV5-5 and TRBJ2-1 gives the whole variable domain DAGVTQSPTHLIKTRGQQVTLRCSPISGHKSVSWYQQVLGQGPQFIFQYYEKEERGRGNFPDRFSARQFPNYSSELNVNALLLGDSALYLCASGPGQEQFFGPGTRLTVL.

The CDR3 spells CASSPRTGLDQPQHF. The CDR3 bases are TGTGCCAGCAGTCCTAGGACAGGGTTGGATCAGCCCCAGCATTTT. This rearrangement joins TRBV6-6 to TRBJ1-5; 8 nucleotides align to TRBD1. This CDR3 contains 15 residues. CDR1 and CDR2 (germline): MNHNY, SVGAGI (reference sequence). The trim removed 5 bases at V and 5 bases at J, leaving 8 bases unmatched.

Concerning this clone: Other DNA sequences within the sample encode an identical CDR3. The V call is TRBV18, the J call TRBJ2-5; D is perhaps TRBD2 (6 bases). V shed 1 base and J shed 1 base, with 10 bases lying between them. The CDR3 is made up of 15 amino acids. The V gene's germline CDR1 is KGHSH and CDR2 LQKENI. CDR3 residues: CASSPQGTRQETQYF. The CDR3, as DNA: TGTGCCAGCTCACCACAGGGGACTCGCCAAGAGACCCAGTACTTC. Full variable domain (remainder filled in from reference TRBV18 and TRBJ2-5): NAGVMQNPRHLVRRRGQEARLRCSPMKGHSHVYWYRQLPEEGLKFMVYLQKENIIDESGMPKERFSAEFPKEGPSILRIQQVVRGDSAAYFCASSPQGTRQETQYFGPGTRLLVL.

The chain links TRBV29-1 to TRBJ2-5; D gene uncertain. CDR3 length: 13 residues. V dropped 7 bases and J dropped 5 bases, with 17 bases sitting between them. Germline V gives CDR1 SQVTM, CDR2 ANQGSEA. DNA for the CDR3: TGCAGCGCCCTTCCGGAGCAGATGGAGACCCAGTACTTC. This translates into CSALPEQMETQYF.

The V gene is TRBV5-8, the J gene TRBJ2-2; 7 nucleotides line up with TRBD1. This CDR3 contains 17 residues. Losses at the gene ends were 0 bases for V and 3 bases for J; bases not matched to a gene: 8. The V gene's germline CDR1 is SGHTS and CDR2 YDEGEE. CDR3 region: CASSLGFAGGDTGELFF. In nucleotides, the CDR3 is TGTGCCAGCAGCTTGGGATTTGCAGGGGGTGACACCGGGGAGCTGTTTTTT.

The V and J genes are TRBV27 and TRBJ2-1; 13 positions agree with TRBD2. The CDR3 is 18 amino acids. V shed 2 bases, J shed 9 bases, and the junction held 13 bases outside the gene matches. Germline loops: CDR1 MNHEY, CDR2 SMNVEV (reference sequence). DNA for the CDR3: TGTGCCAGCAGTTTAATCGCGGGGGGGACTAGCGGGATCGGTGAGCAGTTCTTC. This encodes CASSLIAGGTSGIGEQFF.

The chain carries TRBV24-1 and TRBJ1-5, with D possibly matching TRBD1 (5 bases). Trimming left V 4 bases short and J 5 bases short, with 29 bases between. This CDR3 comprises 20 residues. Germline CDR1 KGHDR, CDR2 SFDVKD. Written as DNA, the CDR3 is TGTGCCACCAGTGAGTTTACGGGACTCCCCCATCTGGAGTTCGATCAGCCCCAGCATTTT. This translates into CATSEFTGLPHLEFDQPQHF.

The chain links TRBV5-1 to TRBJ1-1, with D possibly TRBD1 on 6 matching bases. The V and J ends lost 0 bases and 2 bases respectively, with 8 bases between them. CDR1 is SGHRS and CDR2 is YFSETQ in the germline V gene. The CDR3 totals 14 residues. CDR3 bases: TGCGCCAGCAGCTTGGGACAGGCCAACACTGAAGCTTTCTTT. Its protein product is CASSLGQANTEAFF.

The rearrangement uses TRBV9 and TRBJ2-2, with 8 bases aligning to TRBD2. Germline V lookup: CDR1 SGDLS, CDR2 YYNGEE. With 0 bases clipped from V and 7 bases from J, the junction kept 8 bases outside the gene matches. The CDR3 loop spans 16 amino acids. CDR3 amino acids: CASSVDGASGLGELFF. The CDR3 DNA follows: TGTGCCAGCAGCGTAGATGGGGCTAGCGGGCTCGGGGAGCTGTTTTTT. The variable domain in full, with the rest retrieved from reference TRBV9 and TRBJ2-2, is DSGVTQTPKHLITATGQRVTLRCSPRSGDLSVYWYQQSLDQGLQFLIQYYNGEERAKGNILERFSAQQFPDLHSELNLSSLELGDSALYFCASSVDGASGLGELFFGEGSRLTVL.

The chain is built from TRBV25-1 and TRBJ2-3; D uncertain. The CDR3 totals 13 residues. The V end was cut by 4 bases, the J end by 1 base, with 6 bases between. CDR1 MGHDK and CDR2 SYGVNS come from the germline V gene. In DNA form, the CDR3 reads TGTGCCAGCAGTGTAACAGGCACAGATACGCAGTATTTT. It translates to CASSVTGTDTQYF.

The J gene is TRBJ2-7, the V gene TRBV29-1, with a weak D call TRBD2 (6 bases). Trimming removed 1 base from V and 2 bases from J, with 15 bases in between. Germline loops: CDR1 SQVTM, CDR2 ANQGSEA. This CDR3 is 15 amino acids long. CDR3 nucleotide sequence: TGCAGCGTTGAAGCTGGCGGGGAGTGGCCCTACGAGCAGTACTTC. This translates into CSVEAGGEWPYEQYF.